What follows is one T cell receptor beta chain and its context. Its antigen is still unknown. Treatment in this sample: some 20 received Ad26.COV2.S at low or high dose, single or two shots; five or six received placebo; per-sample allocation not given. Day 63 after the first injection of vaccine or placebo was the sampling time. Trimming at V came to 4 bases and at J to 1 base, leaving 10 bases not matched to a gene. The CDR3 is made up of 16 amino acids. Germline CDR1 and CDR2: SGDLS and YYNGEE. The data derive from a study of Ad26.COV2.S vaccination and SARS-CoV-2 variants. Study details: Donor participated within the Ad26.COV2.S arm of the COV1001 trial.

Points from the study as a whole: For non-spike TCRs, breadth in vaccine recipients resembled that in placebo recipients. There was reportedly substantial breadth in spike-specific CD8+ and CD4+ T cell responses after vaccination.

The repertoire was sequenced with immunoSEQ multiplex PCR; TCRdb's copy has only in-frame clones and lacks some. The sample holds 250,000 to 300,000 clones, around 87% seen once. V gene TRBV9 combines with J gene TRBJ1-2; 7 bases match TRBD1. The sample here was peripheral blood, taken in a trial of Ad26.COV2.S vaccine versus placebo. The sequence came from a person aged 18-65 years who received the Ad26.COV2.S COVID-19 vaccine or a placebo. The CDR3 sequence is CASSPRQGQFNYGYTF. The CDR3, as DNA: TGTGCCAGCAGCCCCAGACAGGGACAATTTAACTATGGCTACACCTTC.